This TCR beta chain was sequenced during a study of Ad26.COV2.S vaccination and SARS-CoV-2 variants. As for treatment: some 20 received Ad26.COV2.S at low or high dose, single or two shots; several received placebo; per-sample allocation not given. The samples were gathered on day 63 after the first injection of vaccine or placebo. Using immunoSEQ multiplex PCR, the repertoire was profiled, and TCRdb retains in-frame clones only, with some absent. The sample lists some 300,000 clones; 86% were seen once. The CDR3 runs 13 residues. Deletions cut 4 bases from V and 6 bases from J, with 11 bases between. Germline V gene lookup returns CDR1 SGDLS and CDR2 YYNGEE.

The receptor was isolated from a person aged 18-65 years who received the Ad26.COV2.S COVID-19 vaccine or a placebo. The sequenced sample was peripheral blood, obtained in a trial of Ad26.COV2.S vaccine versus placebo. The chain is built from TRBV9 and TRBJ1-5; possible D gene TRBD1, 6 bases. CDR3 in amino acids: CASSTGGSQPQHF. In nucleotides, the CDR3 is TGTGCCAGCAGCACCGGGGGCAGTCAGCCCCAGCATTTT.